This T cell receptor beta chain was recorded in a study of T cell changes during pregnancy in multiple sclerosis. The data were produced by immunoSEQ multiplex PCR, yet TCRdb's version contains in-frame clones alone and is incomplete. The repertoire holds about 40,000 clones, with approximately 89% as singletons. The source is a female donor in good health, enrolled as a control in a pregnancy study. Material: peripheral blood, obtained in the first trimester of pregnancy.

The DNA of the CDR3 is TGTGCCAGCAGCCGCGGACAGGGGTACGAGCAGTACTTC. This codes for CASSRGQGYEQYF. V and J are TRBV6-5 and TRBJ2-7; 9 nucleotides align to TRBD1. Per the germline V gene, CDR1 is MNHEY and CDR2 is SVGAGI. After removal of 6 bases from V and 4 bases from J, the junction contained 4 bases not matched to a gene. The CDR3 extends over 13 amino acids.